Below, one TCR beta chain is given with its context. Trimming removed 4 bases at V and 2 bases at J, with 12 bases between. Germline CDR1 LGHNA, CDR2 YNFKEQ. The CDR3 spans 15 residues. The entry originates in a study of T-cell reconstitution after alpha-beta-depleted transplantation in children. Library preparation (for TCRbeta) was performed with unique molecular identifiers. TCRdb ran MiXCR on the PCR reads and lists one entry per CDR3 protein. The data show 60,000 to 80,000 distinct CDR3 sequences, with 7% to 8% seen just once and about 2.3% held by the top ten. The sequences come from PBMCs from the stem cell graft donor, collected from the stem cell graft. This clonotype originated in a human donor who donated a stem cell graft to a child with acute lymphoblastic leukemia. The rearrangement joins TRBV4-2 to TRBJ1-3; TRBD1 is a possible D gene (6 bases). The CDR3 DNA sequence: TGTGCCAGCAGCCTCTACAGGGATCCTGGAAACACCATATATTTT. It codes for CASSLYRDPGNTIYF.